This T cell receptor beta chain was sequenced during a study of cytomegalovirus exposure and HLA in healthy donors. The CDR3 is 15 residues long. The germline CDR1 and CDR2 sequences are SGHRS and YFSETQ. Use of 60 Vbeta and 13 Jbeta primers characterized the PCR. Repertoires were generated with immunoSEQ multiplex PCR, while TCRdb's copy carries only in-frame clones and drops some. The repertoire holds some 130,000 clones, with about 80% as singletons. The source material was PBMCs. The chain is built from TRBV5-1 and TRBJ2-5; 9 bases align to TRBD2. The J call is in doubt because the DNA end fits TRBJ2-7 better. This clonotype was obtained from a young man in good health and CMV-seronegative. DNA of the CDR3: TGCGCCAGCAGGCTCACCGGGACTAGCTCTTACGAGCAGTACTTC. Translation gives CASRLTGTSSYEQYF.